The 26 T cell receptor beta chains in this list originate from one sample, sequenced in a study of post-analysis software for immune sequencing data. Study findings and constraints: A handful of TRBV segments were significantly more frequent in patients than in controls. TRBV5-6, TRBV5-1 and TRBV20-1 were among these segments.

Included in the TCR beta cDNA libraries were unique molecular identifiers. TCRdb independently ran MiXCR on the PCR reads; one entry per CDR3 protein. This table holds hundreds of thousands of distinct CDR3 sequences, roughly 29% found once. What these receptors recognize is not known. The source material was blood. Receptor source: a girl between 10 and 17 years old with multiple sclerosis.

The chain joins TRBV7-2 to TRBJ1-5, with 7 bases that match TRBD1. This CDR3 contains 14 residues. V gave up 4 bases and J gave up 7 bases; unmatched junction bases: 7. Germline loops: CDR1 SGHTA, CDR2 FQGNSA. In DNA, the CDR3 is TGTGCCAGCAGCTCCAAACAGGGGTGGCAGCCCCAGCATTTT. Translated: CASSSKQGWQPQHF. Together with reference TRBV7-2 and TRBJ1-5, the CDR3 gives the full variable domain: GAGVSQSPSNKVTEKGKDVELRCDPISGHTALYWYRQSLGQGLEFLIYFQGNSAPDKSGLPSDRFSAERTGGSVSTLTIQRTQQEDSAVYLCASSSKQGWQPQHFGDGTRLSIL.

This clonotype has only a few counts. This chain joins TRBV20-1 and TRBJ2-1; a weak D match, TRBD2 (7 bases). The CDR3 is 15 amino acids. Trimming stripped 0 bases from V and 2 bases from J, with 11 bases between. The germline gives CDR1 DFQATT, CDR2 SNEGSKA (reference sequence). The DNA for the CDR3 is TGCAGTGCTAGAGAGGCGGGGGCTCCCTACAATGAGCAGTTCTTC. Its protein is CSAREAGAPYNEQFF.

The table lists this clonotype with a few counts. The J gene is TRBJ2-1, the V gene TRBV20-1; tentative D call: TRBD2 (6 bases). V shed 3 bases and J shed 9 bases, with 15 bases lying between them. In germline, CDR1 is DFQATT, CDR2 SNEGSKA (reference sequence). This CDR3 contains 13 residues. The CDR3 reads CSASGGSIAEQFF. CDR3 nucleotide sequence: TGCAGTGCTAGTGGAGGGAGTATCGCTGAGCAGTTCTTC.

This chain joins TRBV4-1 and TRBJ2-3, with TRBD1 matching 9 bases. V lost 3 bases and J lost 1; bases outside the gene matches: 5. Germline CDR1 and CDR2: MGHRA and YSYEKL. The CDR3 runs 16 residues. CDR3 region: CASSQSRDRGTDTQYF. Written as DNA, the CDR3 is TGCGCCAGCAGCCAGTCCAGGGACAGGGGCACAGATACGCAGTATTTT.

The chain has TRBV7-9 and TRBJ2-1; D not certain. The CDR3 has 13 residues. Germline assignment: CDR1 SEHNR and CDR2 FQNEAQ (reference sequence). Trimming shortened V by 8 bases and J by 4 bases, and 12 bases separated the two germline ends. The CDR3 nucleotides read TGTGCCAGCGGCCCTACTGGATACAATGAGCAGTTCTTC. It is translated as CASGPTGYNEQFF.

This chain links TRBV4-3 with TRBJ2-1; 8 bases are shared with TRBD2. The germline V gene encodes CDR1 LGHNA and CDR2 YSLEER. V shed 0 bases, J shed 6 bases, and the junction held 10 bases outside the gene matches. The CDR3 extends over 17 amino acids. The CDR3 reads CASSQDESGRFGNEQFF. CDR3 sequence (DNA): TGCGCCAGCAGCCAAGATGAAAGCGGGAGATTCGGCAATGAGCAGTTCTTC.

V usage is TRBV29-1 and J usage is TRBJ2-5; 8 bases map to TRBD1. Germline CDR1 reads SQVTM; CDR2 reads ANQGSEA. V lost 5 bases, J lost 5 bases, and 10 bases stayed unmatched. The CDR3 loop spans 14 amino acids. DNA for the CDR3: TGCAGCGTTCCTGAGACAGGGGCCTATGAGACCCAGTACTTC. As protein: CSVPETGAYETQYF. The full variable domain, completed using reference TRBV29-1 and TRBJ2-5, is SAVISQKPSRDICQRGTSLTIQCQVDSQVTMMFWYRQQPGQSLTLIATANQGSEATYESGFVIDKFPISRPNLTFSTLTVSNMSPEDSSIYLCSVPETGAYETQYFGPGTRLLVL.

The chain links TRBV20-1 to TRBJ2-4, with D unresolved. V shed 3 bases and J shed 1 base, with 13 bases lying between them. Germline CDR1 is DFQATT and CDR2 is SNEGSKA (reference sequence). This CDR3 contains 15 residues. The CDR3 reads CSASHTFAAKNIQYF. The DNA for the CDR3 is TGCAGTGCTAGTCACACCTTCGCGGCCAAAAACATTCAGTACTTC.

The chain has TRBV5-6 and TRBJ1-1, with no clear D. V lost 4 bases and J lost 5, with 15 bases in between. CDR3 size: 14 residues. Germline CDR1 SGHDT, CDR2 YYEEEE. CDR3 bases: TGTGCCAGCAGCCCACGGGCCCTAAGGACTGAAGCTTTCTTT. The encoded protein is CASSPRALRTEAFF.

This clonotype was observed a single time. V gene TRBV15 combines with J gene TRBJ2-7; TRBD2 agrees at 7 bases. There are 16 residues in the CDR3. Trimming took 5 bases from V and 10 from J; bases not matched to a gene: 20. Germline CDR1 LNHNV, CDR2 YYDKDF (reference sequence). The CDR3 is CATSARTSGAGISQYF. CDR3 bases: TGTGCCACCAGCGCCCGTACCAGCGGGGCCGGCATTTCCCAGTACTTC.

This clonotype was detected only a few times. CDR3 DNA sequence: TGCAGTGCTCCCATAGTAGCGGGAATAGGAGAGCAGTACTTC. It specifies CSAPIVAGIGEQYF. V gene TRBV20-1 combines with J gene TRBJ2-4; 8 bases map to TRBD2. J lost 13 bases, V lost 5 bases, and 16 bases had no gene match. The CDR3 is 14 amino acids. CDR1 and CDR2 (germline): DFQATT, SNEGSKA (reference sequence).

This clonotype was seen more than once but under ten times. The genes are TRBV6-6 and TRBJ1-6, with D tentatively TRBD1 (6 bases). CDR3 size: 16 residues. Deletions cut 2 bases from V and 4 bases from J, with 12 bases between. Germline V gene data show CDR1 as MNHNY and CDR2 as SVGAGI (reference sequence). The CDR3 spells CASSYTGQRYNSPLHF. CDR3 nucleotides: TGTGCCAGCAGTTACACAGGACAGAGATATAATTCACCCCTCCACTTT.

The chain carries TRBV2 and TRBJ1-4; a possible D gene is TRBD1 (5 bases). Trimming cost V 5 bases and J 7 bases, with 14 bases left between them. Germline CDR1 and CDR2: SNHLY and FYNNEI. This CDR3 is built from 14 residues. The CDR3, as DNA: TGTGCCAGCAGTAACGGGGCGTTGGGTGAAAAACTGTTTTTT. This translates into CASSNGALGEKLFF.

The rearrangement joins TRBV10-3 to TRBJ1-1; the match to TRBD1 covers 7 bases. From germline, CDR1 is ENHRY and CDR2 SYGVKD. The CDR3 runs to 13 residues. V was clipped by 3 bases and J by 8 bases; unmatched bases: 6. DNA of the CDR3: TGTGCCATCAGTGACCACAGGGGACCCGAAGCTTTCTTT. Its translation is CAISDHRGPEAFF.

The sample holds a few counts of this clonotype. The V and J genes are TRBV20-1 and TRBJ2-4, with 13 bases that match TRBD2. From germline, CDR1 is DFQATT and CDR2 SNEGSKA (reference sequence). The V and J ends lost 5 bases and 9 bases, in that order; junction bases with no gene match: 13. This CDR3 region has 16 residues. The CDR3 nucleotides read TGCAGTGCTTCTTCCGGGACTAGCGGGGTATCTCCCATTCAGTACTTC. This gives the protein CSASSGTSGVSPIQYF.

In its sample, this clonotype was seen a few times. The CDR3 region has the DNA TGTGCCATCAGAGAGGGACTAGCGGGGCTTGAGACCCAGTACTTC. The encoded protein is CAIREGLAGLETQYF. This chain uses TRBV10-3 with TRBJ2-5; TRBD2 aligns across 13 bases. This CDR3 spans 15 amino acids. V trimming: 6 bases; J trimming: 5 bases; junction bases outside the gene matches: 6. Germline CDR1 ENHRY, CDR2 SYGVKD.

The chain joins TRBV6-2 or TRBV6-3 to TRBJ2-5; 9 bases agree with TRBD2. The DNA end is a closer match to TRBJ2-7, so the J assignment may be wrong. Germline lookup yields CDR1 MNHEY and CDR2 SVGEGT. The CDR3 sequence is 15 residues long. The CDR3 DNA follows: TGTGCCAGCAGTTACGGACTAGCGAGGCCCTACGAGCAGTACTTC. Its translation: CASSYGLARPYEQYF.

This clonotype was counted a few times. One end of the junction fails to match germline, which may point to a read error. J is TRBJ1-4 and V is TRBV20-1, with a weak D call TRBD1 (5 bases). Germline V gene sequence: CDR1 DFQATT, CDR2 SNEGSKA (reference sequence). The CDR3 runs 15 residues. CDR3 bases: TGCAGTGCTAGAGATACCAGGGAGACTAATGAAAAACGGTTTTTT. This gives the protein CSARDTRETNEKRFF.

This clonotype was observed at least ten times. CDR3 coding DNA: TGCAGCGTTGAACTAGCGGGAGCGGGAGAGACCCAGTACTTC. Translation gives CSVELAGAGETQYF. The chain links TRBV29-1 to TRBJ2-5; 10 nucleotides agree with TRBD2. J was trimmed by 4 bases and V by 2 bases; bases with no gene match: 4. Per the germline V gene, CDR1 is SQVTM and CDR2 is ANQGSEA. The CDR3 is 14 amino acids.

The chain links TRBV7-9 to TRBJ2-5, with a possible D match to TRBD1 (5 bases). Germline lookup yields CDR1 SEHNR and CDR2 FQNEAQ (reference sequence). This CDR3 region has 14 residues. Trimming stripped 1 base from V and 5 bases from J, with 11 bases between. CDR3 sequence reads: CASSLVAGYETQYF. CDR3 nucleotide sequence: TGTGCCAGCAGCTTAGTTGCAGGGTATGAGACCCAGTACTTC.

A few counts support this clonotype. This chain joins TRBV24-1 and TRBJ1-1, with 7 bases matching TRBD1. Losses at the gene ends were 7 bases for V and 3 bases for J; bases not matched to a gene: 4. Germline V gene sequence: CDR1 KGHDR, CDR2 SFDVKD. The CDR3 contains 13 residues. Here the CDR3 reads CATRRQGDTEAFF. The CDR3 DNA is TGTGCCACCAGAAGACAGGGTGACACTGAAGCTTTCTTT.

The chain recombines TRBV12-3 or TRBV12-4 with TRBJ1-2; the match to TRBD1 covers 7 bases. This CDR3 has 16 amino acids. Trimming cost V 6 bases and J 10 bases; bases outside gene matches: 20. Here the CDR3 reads CASSQTGQKAVGDYTF. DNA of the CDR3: TGTGCCAGCAGCCAGACGGGACAGAAGGCTGTCGGTGACTACACCTTC.

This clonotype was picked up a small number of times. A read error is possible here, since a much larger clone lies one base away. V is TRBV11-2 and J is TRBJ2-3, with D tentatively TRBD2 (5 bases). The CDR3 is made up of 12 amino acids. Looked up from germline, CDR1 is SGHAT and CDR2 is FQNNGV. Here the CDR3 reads CASSSSGDTRYF. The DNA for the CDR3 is TGTGCCAGCAGCTCAAGCGGAGATACGCGGTATTTT.

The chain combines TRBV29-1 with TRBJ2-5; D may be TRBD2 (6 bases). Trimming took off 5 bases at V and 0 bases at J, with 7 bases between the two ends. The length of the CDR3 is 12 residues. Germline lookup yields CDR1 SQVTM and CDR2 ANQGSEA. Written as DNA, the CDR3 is TGCAGCGTTCGGGGGTACCAAGAGACCCAGTACTTC. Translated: CSVRGYQETQYF.

CDR3 nucleotide sequence: TGTGCCATCAGTGAGGGACTAGCGGGAGGGAATGAGCAGTTCTTC. Its translation is CAISEGLAGGNEQFF. The gene calls are TRBV10-3 and TRBJ2-1; 15 bases are shared with TRBD2. CDR1 ENHRY and CDR2 SYGVKD come from the germline V gene. V shed 2 bases and J 7 bases; nucleotides not matched to a gene: 0. CDR3 length equals 15 residues.

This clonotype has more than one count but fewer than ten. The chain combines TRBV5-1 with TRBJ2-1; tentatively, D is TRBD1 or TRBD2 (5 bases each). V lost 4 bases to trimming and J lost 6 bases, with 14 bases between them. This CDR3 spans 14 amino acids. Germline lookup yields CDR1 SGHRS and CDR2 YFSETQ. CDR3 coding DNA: TGCGCCAGCAGCCACCGGGACGGACCCAATGAGCAGTTCTTC. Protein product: CASSHRDGPNEQFF.